This T cell receptor (beta chain) was observed in a study of T cells after yellow fever vaccination. This clonotype appeared many times. Germline CDR1 is MGHRA and CDR2 is YSYEKL. This CDR3 spans 16 amino acids. The junction had 8 bases not matched to a gene; V was cut back by 4 bases and J by 2 bases. TCRdb re-called the 5' RACE reads with MiXCR, one entry per CDR3 protein. The table shows over 300,000 distinct CDR3 sequences, with about 6.9% occurring only once. The sequencing used PBMCs, collected about 49 days after the first yellow fever vaccination. The receptor was isolated from a young man who received the YFV17D yellow fever vaccine. V is TRBV4-1 and J is TRBJ2-4, with TRBD1 identical over 7 bases. The CDR3 loop reads CASSLDQGDSKNIQYF. The CDR3 DNA reads TGCGCCAGCAGCCTCGACCAGGGGGATTCCAAAAACATTCAGTACTTC.